Following are 24 T cell receptor beta chains from one sample sequenced in a study of blood T cell repertoires in COVID-19. The protocol was immunoSEQ multiplex PCR, while the TCRdb copy is restricted to in-frame clones and leaves out a portion. Of approximately 90,000 clones in the sample, around 80% were seen once. Sequencing used peripheral blood. Every receptor here comes from an elderly woman with acute or convalescent COVID-19.

This clone was counted once. The CDR3 sequence is CASSRTFGDSGNTIYF. In DNA form, the CDR3 reads TGTGCCAGCTCACGGACCTTCGGGGACTCTGGAAACACCATATATTTT. The genes are TRBV18 and TRBJ1-3; D is unresolved. V was clipped by 4 bases and J by 0 bases, with 13 bases between them. Per the germline V gene, CDR1 is KGHSH and CDR2 is LQKENI. The CDR3 runs to 16 residues.

The genes are TRBV5-1 and TRBJ2-1, with TRBD2 matching over 9 bases. The CDR3 has 16 amino acids. From germline, CDR1 is SGHRS and CDR2 YFSETQ. The junction had 3 bases not matched to a gene; V was cut back by 0 bases and J by 2 bases. The CDR3 DNA follows: TGCGCCAGCAGCTTGGTGGTAGCGGGGGCCTACAATGAGCAGTTCTTC. Encoded protein: CASSLVVAGAYNEQFF.

The chain couples TRBV2 to TRBJ2-5, with 9 bases aligning to TRBD2. Germline V lookup: CDR1 SNHLY, CDR2 FYNNEI. After removal of 10 bases from V and 5 bases from J, the junction contained 8 bases not matched to a gene. The CDR3 spans 13 residues. The CDR3 sequence is CAIVAGAGETQYF. CDR3 nucleotide sequence: TGTGCCATCGTAGCGGGGGCGGGGGAGACCCAGTACTTC.

The chain uses TRBV19 and TRBJ1-2, with D tentatively TRBD1 (5 bases). The CDR3 totals 15 residues. The germline V and J ends were trimmed by 2 bases and 3 bases, with 13 bases remaining between them. Germline values: CDR1 LNHDA, CDR2 SQIVND (reference sequence). In nucleotides, the CDR3 is TGTGCCAGTAGTATAAGGCAGGGATTGGACTATGGCTACACCTTC. Residues: CASSIRQGLDYGYTF.

The genes are TRBV18 and TRBJ1-3, with D maybe TRBD1 (5 bases). CDR3 length equals 16 residues. V dropped 6 bases and J dropped 0 bases, with 15 bases sitting between them. Germline V lookup: CDR1 KGHSH, CDR2 LQKENI. This chain's CDR3 is CASSPRSQASGNTIYF. In DNA form, the CDR3 reads TGTGCCAGCTCCCCCCGATCACAGGCCTCTGGAAACACCATATATTTT.

The V and J genes are TRBV7-9 and TRBJ1-1, with D maybe TRBD1 (5 bases). V lost 4 bases to trimming and J lost 4 bases, with 13 bases between them. CDR3 length equals 14 residues. Germline CDR1 reads SEHNR; CDR2 reads FQNEAQ (reference sequence). CDR3 loop: CASSSSGEITEAFF. CDR3 coding DNA: TGTGCCAGCAGCTCGTCGGGGGAGATCACTGAAGCTTTCTTT.

The V and J genes are TRBV14 and TRBJ2-1; D perhaps matches TRBD2 (6 bases). The CDR3 sequence is 16 residues long. Germline values: CDR1 SGHDN, CDR2 FVKESK. V lost 4 bases and J 0 bases, leaving 13 bases between the germline ends. The CDR3 loop is CASSPWRGGSYNEQFF. CDR3 coding DNA: TGTGCCAGCAGCCCTTGGAGGGGAGGCTCCTACAATGAGCAGTTCTTC.

The chain links TRBV6-6 to TRBJ1-2; D perhaps matches TRBD1 (6 bases). V was trimmed by 5 bases and J by 5 bases, leaving 24 bases between them. This CDR3 is built from 17 residues. The germline V gene has CDR1 MNHNY and CDR2 SVGAGI (reference sequence). The chain's CDR3 is CASSPKVTEGRGYGYTF. DNA for the CDR3: TGTGCCAGCAGTCCCAAGGTGACTGAGGGAAGGGGGTATGGCTACACCTTC.

This chain joins TRBV2 and TRBJ2-3; 8 bases agree with TRBD2. V shed 8 bases, J shed 5 bases, and the junction held 9 bases outside the gene matches. The germline gives CDR1 SNHLY, CDR2 FYNNEI. The CDR3 covers 14 residues. CDR3: CASSKTGGLDTQYF. As DNA, the CDR3 is TGTGCCAGCTCCAAGACGGGGGGGTTAGATACGCAGTATTTT.

The chain carries TRBV27 and TRBJ1-1; no reliable D call. Trimming pared 5 bases from V and 0 bases from J, leaving 16 bases between. The CDR3 spans 16 residues. Germline loops: CDR1 MNHEY, CDR2 SMNVEV (reference sequence). The DNA for the CDR3 is TGTGCCAGCAGTCCCGGCCATGGAGGCCTGAACACTGAAGCTTTCTTT. It translates to CASSPGHGGLNTEAFF.

The V and J genes are TRBV4-1 and TRBJ2-1, with TRBD2 matching 7 bases. Trimming took 0 bases from V and 4 from J; bases not matched to a gene: 9. The CDR3 consists of 17 residues. Germline V gene sequence: CDR1 MGHRA, CDR2 YSYEKL. CDR3 in amino acids: CASSQELTAGAYNEQFF. The CDR3 nucleotides read TGCGCCAGCAGCCAAGAGTTGACGGCGGGAGCTTACAATGAGCAGTTCTTC.

This chain uses TRBV14 with TRBJ2-5; D call uncertain. Germline V CDR1 and CDR2: SGHDN, FVKESK. The CDR3 is 17 amino acids. With 1 base removed from V and 0 bases from J, the gap between germline ends came to 15 bases. The CDR3 loop reads CASSQVRRHGYQETQYF. The CDR3 DNA reads as TGTGCCAGCAGCCAAGTTCGGCGGCATGGGTACCAAGAGACCCAGTACTTC.

The chain recombines TRBV29-1 with TRBJ2-5, with a possible D match to TRBD2 (6 bases). V gave up 2 bases and J gave up 5 bases, with 6 bases separating them. Germline CDR1 is SQVTM and CDR2 is ANQGSEA. This CDR3 has 11 residues. The CDR3 loop is CSVELAETQYF. The CDR3 coding sequence is TGCAGCGTTGAACTAGCGGAGACCCAGTACTTC.

The rearrangement joins TRBV5-1 to TRBJ2-7, with TRBD1 matching over 7 bases. The CDR3 runs 15 residues. V shed 4 bases, J shed 5 bases, and the junction held 12 bases outside the gene matches. Per the germline V gene, CDR1 is SGHRS and CDR2 is YFSETQ. Here the CDR3 DNA reads TGCGCCAGCAGCCAAACCGGAGAAGGGGGCCACGAGCAGTACTTC. This translates into CASSQTGEGGHEQYF. The full variable domain, with the rest looked up from reference TRBV5-1 and TRBJ2-7, is KAGVTQTPRYLIKTRGQQVTLSCSPISGHRSVSWYQQTPGQGLQFLFEYFSETQRNKGNFPGRFSGRQFSNSRSEMNVSTLELGDSALYLCASSQTGEGGHEQYFGPGTRLTVT.

The chain has TRBV6-5 and TRBJ1-2; the D is unclear. Trimming shortened V by 8 bases and J by 4 bases, and 14 bases separated the two germline ends. There are 13 residues in the CDR3. Germline CDR1 and CDR2: MNHEY and SVGAGI. The chain's CDR3 is CASAPGDFYGYTF. As DNA, the CDR3 is TGTGCCAGCGCGCCAGGCGATTTCTATGGCTACACCTTC.

V is TRBV5-5 and J is TRBJ1-6; possible D gene TRBD1, 6 bases. CDR1 SGHKS and CDR2 YYEKEE come from the germline V gene (reference sequence). This CDR3 is built from 13 residues. Trimming shortened V by 4 bases and J by 10 bases, and 12 bases separated the two germline ends. CDR3 protein: CASSQAGGSPLHF. CDR3 nucleotides: TGTGCCAGCAGCCAGGCGGGGGGCTCACCCCTCCACTTT.

The genes are TRBV19 and TRBJ2-1, with D maybe TRBD2 (5 bases). Trimming cost V 7 bases and J 2 bases, with 12 bases left between them. This CDR3 is 14 amino acids long. The germline gives CDR1 LNHDA, CDR2 SQIVND (reference sequence). CDR3 amino acids: CASNGQEAYNEQFF. The CDR3 nucleotides read TGTGCCAGTAACGGTCAGGAGGCCTACAATGAGCAGTTCTTC.

This clone was observed a handful of times. V gene TRBV10-1 combines with J gene TRBJ1-1, with D unclear. Germline V gene data show CDR1 as WNHNN and CDR2 as SYGVQD (reference sequence). The V end was cut by 0 bases, the J end by 10 bases, with 12 bases between. The CDR3 extends over 13 amino acids. CDR3 DNA sequence: TGCGCCAGCAGTGAGTCCCTCGTCGGGATAGCTTTCTTT. It is translated as CASSESLVGIAFF.

This clone was seen just once. The chain is built from TRBV18 and TRBJ1-3; 11 bases map to TRBD1. The CDR3 spans 17 residues. Germline CDR1 reads KGHSH; CDR2 reads LQKENI. V was pared by 0 bases and J by 2 bases, with 3 bases of the junction left unmatched. The CDR3 DNA is TGTGCCAGCTCACCACCCGGACAGGGGGCAGCTGGAAACACCATATATTTT. Its protein is CASSPPGQGAAGNTIYF.

The rearrangement joins TRBV6-1 to TRBJ1-1, with a possible D match to TRBD1 (6 bases). CDR1 MNHNS and CDR2 SASEGT come from the germline V gene. V lost 6 bases to trimming and J lost 2 bases, with 13 bases between them. The CDR3 totals 14 residues. In nucleotides, the CDR3 is TGTGCCAGCAGCCCACCGACAGGAAACACTGAAGCTTTCTTT. Amino acids: CASSPPTGNTEAFF.

This clone was seen only a few times. The chain joins TRBV5-5 to TRBJ2-7; 7 bases are shared with TRBD2. V was clipped by 4 bases and J by 3 bases; unmatched bases: 7. Germline CDR1 is SGHKS and CDR2 is YYEKEE (reference sequence). The CDR3 contains 14 residues. CDR3 DNA: TGTGCCAGCAGCCCGAGGGGCGGGAGCTACGAGCAGTACTTC. Translation: CASSPRGGSYEQYF.

The genes are TRBV6-5 and TRBJ1-4; 8 bases are a match to TRBD1. There are 13 residues in the CDR3. Trimming removed 0 bases from V and 10 bases from J; junction bases left unmatched: 1. Looked up from germline, CDR1 is MNHEY and CDR2 is SVGAGI. The CDR3 is CASSYSQGAKLFF. The CDR3, as DNA: TGTGCCAGCAGTTACTCGCAGGGGGCAAAACTGTTTTTT.

The rearrangement uses TRBV19 and TRBJ1-1, with D perhaps TRBD1 (5 bases). Per germline, CDR1 LNHDA and CDR2 SQIVND (reference sequence). The CDR3 is 14 amino acids. V was cut by 7 bases and J by 0 bases, with 12 bases left in between. CDR3 region: CASIKGPMNTEAFF. The CDR3 nucleotides are TGTGCCAGTATTAAGGGGCCTATGAACACTGAAGCTTTCTTT.

The chain recombines TRBV7-2 with TRBJ1-2; D is unresolved. Germline V gene sequence: CDR1 SGHTA, CDR2 FQGNSA. The V gene lost 1 base and the J gene lost 6 bases, with 3 bases spanning the gap. CDR3 length: 11 residues. The DNA for the CDR3 is TGTGCCAGCAGCTTAGTCAATGGCTACACCTTC. This encodes CASSLVNGYTF.